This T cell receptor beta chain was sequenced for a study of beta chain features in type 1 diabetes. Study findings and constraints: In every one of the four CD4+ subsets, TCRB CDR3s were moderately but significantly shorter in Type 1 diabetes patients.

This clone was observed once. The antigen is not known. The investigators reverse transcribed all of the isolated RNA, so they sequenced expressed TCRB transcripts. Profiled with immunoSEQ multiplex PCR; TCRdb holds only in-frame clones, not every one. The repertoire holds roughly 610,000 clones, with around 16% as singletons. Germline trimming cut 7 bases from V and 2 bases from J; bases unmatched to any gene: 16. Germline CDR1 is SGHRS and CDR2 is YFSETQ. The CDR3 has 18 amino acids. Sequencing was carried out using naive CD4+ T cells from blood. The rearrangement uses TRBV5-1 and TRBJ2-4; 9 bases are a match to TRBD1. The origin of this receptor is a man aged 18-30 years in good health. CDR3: CASEEGTGSLLTKNIQYF. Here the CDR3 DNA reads TGCGCCAGCGAAGAAGGGACAGGGTCCCTTCTTACCAAAAACATTCAGTACTTC.